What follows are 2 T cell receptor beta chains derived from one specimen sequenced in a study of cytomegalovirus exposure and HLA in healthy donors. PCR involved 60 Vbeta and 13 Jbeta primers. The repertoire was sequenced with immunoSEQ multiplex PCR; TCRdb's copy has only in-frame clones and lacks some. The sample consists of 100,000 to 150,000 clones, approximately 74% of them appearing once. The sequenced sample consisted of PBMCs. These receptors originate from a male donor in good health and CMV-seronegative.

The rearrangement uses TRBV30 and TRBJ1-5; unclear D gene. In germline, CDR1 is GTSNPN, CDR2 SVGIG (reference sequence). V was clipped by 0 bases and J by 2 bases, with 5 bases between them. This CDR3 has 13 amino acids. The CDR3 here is CAWSVRGNQPQHF. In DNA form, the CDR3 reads TGTGCCTGGAGTGTACGCGGCAATCAGCCCCAGCATTTT.

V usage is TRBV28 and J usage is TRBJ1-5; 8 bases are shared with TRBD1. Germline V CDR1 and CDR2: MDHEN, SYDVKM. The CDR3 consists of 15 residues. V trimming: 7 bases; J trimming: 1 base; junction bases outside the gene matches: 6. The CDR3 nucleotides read TGTGCCAGCAACCACAGGGGGTTGAGCAATCAGCCCCAGCATTTT. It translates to CASNHRGLSNQPQHF.